These 20 T cell receptor beta chains share one sample of origin, sequenced in a study of cytomegalovirus exposure and HLA in healthy donors. In the PCR, 60 Vbeta and 13 Jbeta primers were used. This table comes from immunoSEQ multiplex PCR, and its TCRdb copy is limited to in-frame clones, with some not included. Of some 56,000 clones in the sample, about 80% were seen once. Input material: PBMCs. These receptors were obtained from a human donor in good health.

This clone occurred a few times. V and J are TRBV7-9 and TRBJ2-7, with 10 nucleotides matching TRBD1. Trimming took 3 bases from V and 3 from J; bases not matched to a gene: 5. The CDR3 runs 15 residues. In germline, CDR1 is SEHNR, CDR2 FQNEAQ (reference sequence). The CDR3 DNA is TGTGCCAGCAGCTTCGGGACAGGGGTCGGCTACGAGCAGTACTTC. Translating it yields CASSFGTGVGYEQYF.

The chain is built from TRBV30 and TRBJ2-7, with a possible D match to TRBD1 (6 bases). V was clipped by 1 base and J by 11 bases, with 12 bases between them. The CDR3 extends over 11 amino acids. Germline V gene lookup returns CDR1 GTSNPN and CDR2 SVGIG (reference sequence). The CDR3 spells CAWSENGTKYF. The CDR3 nucleotides are TGTGCCTGGAGTGAGAACGGGACAAAGTACTTC.

The chain couples TRBV4-3 to TRBJ2-3, with a possible D match to TRBD1 (6 bases). Trimming stripped 4 bases from V and 2 bases from J, with 13 bases between. Germline V gives CDR1 LGHNA, CDR2 YSLEER. This CDR3 is 15 amino acids long. The CDR3 coding sequence is TGCGCCAGCAGCCGAACAGGGTCGGACACAGATACGCAGTATTTT. This encodes CASSRTGSDTDTQYF.

The V gene is TRBV25-1, the J gene TRBJ2-5; maybe TRBD2 (5 bases). CDR1 and CDR2 (germline): MGHDK, SYGVNS. Trimming removed 7 bases from V and 5 bases from J, with 11 bases in between. The CDR3 is made up of 12 amino acids. The DNA for the CDR3 is TGTGCCAGCAAAGGCCCGGGGGAGACCCAGTACTTC. It codes for CASKGPGETQYF.

The rearrangement uses TRBV5-1 and TRBJ1-4; TRBD1 matches at 9 bases. Germline lookup yields CDR1 SGHRS and CDR2 YFSETQ. The CDR3 extends over 14 amino acids. The V segment lost 2 bases and the J segment 5 bases; nucleotides outside the gene matches: 1. The CDR3 loop reads CASSLQGANEKLFF. DNA of the CDR3: TGCGCCAGCAGCTTACAGGGGGCCAATGAAAAACTGTTTTTT.

The chain couples TRBV11-3 to TRBJ2-5; TRBD2 matches 10 bases. The CDR3 sequence is 18 residues long. Germline values: CDR1 SGHNT, CDR2 YENEEA. The junction had 13 bases not matched to a gene; V was cut back by 1 base and J by 5 bases. The CDR3 protein is CASSLGGLSGGVWETQYF. Here the CDR3 DNA reads TGTGCCAGCAGCTTAGGGGGTCTCAGCGGGGGGGTTTGGGAGACCCAGTACTTC.

V usage is TRBV6-4 and J usage is TRBJ1-5; D perhaps matches TRBD1 (5 bases). V was trimmed by 2 bases and J by 5 bases, leaving 16 bases between them. The CDR3 contains 16 residues. Germline V gene data show CDR1 as MRHNA and CDR2 as SNTAGT. CDR3 DNA: TGTGCCAGCAGTGACGACAGTGCACGGCCGGATCAGCCCCAGCATTTT. It specifies CASSDDSARPDQPQHF.

The chain couples TRBV27 to TRBJ2-6, with no clear D. CDR1 MNHEY and CDR2 SMNVEV come from the germline V gene (reference sequence). The V end was cut by 4 bases, the J end by 2 bases, with 3 bases between. There are 13 residues in the CDR3. DNA for the CDR3: TGTGCCAGCAGTTCCGCTGGGGCCAACGTCCTGACTTTC. It translates to CASSSAGANVLTF.

This clone was counted between two and nine times. V and J are TRBV10-1 and TRBJ2-1; 7 bases line up with TRBD2. The germline CDR1 and CDR2 sequences are WNHNN and SYGVQD (reference sequence). CDR3 size: 15 residues. The trim removed 2 bases at V and 5 bases at J, leaving 6 bases unmatched. The CDR3 DNA reads TGCGCCAGCAGTGAGGCGGGAGAATTCGACAATGAGCAGTTCTTC. Encoded protein: CASSEAGEFDNEQFF.

This clone was detected once. The chain is built from TRBV30 and TRBJ1-1, with 9 bases identical to TRBD1. Trimming removed 7 bases from V and 1 base from J; junction bases left unmatched: 4. CDR3 length: 13 amino acids. Germline CDR1 reads GTSNPN; CDR2 reads SVGIG (reference sequence). CDR3 DNA: TGTGCCTCGGACAGGGGCTCGAACACTGAAGCTTTCTTT. It codes for CASDRGSNTEAFF.

This clone appeared a few times. The chain combines TRBV25-1 with TRBJ1-1; a possible D gene is TRBD1 (5 bases). Germline V gene lookup returns CDR1 MGHDK and CDR2 SYGVNS. Trimming removed 7 bases at V and 8 bases at J, with 17 bases between. This CDR3 comprises 13 residues. CDR3 sequence: CASNRRGGEEAFF. CDR3 nucleotide sequence: TGTGCCAGCAACCGGCGGGGGGGGGAGGAAGCTTTCTTT.

The chain is built from TRBV7-9 and TRBJ2-5; D may be TRBD2 (5 bases). CDR1 is SEHNR, CDR2 FQNEAQ, per germline (reference sequence). The CDR3 has 18 residues. Trimming left V 1 base short and J 0 bases short, with 18 bases between. CDR3: CASSLGIGLDVNQETQYF. CDR3 bases: TGTGCCAGCAGCTTAGGAATTGGACTCGATGTTAACCAAGAGACCCAGTACTTC.

This clone was counted a few times. The V and J genes are TRBV9 and TRBJ2-3; TRBD1 matches at 7 bases. J was trimmed by 5 bases and V by 4 bases; bases with no gene match: 7. Germline CDR1 is SGDLS and CDR2 is YYNGEE. This CDR3 comprises 14 residues. DNA of the CDR3: TGTGCCAGCAGCCAGACAGGGAAACTAGATACGCAGTATTTT. Its protein product is CASSQTGKLDTQYF.

The chain couples TRBV7-2 to TRBJ2-7; D perhaps matches TRBD1 (6 bases). Germline lookup yields CDR1 SGHTA and CDR2 FQGNSA. This CDR3 is built from 15 residues. Trimming left V 0 bases short and J 2 bases short, with 11 bases between. DNA of the CDR3: TGTGCCAGCAGCTTAGCAGGGACACGGCCCTACGAGCAGTACTTC. Protein product: CASSLAGTRPYEQYF.

The rearrangement links TRBV5-4 to TRBJ2-3; tentatively, D is TRBD2 (6 bases). Germline CDR1 SGHNT, CDR2 YYREEE (reference sequence). V was cut by 3 bases and J by 5 bases, with 16 bases left in between. This CDR3 has 15 residues. CDR3 DNA: TGTGCCAGCAGCTCGGCCACGGCGGGGATAGATACGCAGTATTTT. Protein: CASSSATAGIDTQYF.

In this sample, this clone turned up a few times. This sequence joins TRBV10-3 and TRBJ2-7; 7 bases map to TRBD1. J lost 6 bases, V lost 5 bases, and 4 bases had no gene match. The length of the CDR3 is 12 residues. Per germline, CDR1 ENHRY and CDR2 SYGVKD. The CDR3 sequence is CAISRTGSEQYF. The CDR3 bases are TGTGCCATCAGTCGGACAGGCTCCGAGCAGTACTTC.

The chain joins TRBV6-5 to TRBJ2-7; D remains unclear. Germline V gene lookup returns CDR1 MNHEY and CDR2 SVGAGI. This CDR3 is built from 11 residues. The V gene lost 2 bases and the J gene lost 11 bases, with 10 bases spanning the gap. DNA of the CDR3: TGTGCCAGCAGTTACGGTCCAAGCGAGTACTTC. It is translated as CASSYGPSEYF.

The V and J genes are TRBV4-3 and TRBJ1-1; D is undetermined. V was cut by 0 bases and J by 4 bases, with 9 bases left in between. CDR3 size: 14 residues. Germline CDR1 and CDR2: LGHNA and YSLEER. The CDR3 sequence is CASSQETGSTEAFF. The CDR3 nucleotides are TGCGCCAGCAGCCAAGAAACCGGGAGCACTGAAGCTTTCTTT.

This sequence joins TRBV11-3 and TRBJ2-1; D might be TRBD1 (5 bases). Trimming took 4 bases from V and 6 from J, leaving 13 bases between them. Germline-derived CDR1 and CDR2 are SGHNT and YENEEA. The CDR3 extends over 14 amino acids. The CDR3 sequence: CASSSGPGSNEQFF. In DNA form, the CDR3 reads TGTGCCAGCAGCTCAGGGCCAGGGTCCAATGAGCAGTTCTTC.

The chain combines TRBV5-1 with TRBJ2-7, with 8 bases matching TRBD1. CDR1 is SGHRS and CDR2 is YFSETQ in the germline V gene. V shed 0 bases, J shed 7 bases, and the junction held 6 bases outside the gene matches. CDR3 length equals 14 residues. The CDR3 reads CASSLAGQGREQYF. The CDR3 coding sequence is TGCGCCAGCAGCTTGGCCGGACAGGGAAGGGAGCAGTACTTC.